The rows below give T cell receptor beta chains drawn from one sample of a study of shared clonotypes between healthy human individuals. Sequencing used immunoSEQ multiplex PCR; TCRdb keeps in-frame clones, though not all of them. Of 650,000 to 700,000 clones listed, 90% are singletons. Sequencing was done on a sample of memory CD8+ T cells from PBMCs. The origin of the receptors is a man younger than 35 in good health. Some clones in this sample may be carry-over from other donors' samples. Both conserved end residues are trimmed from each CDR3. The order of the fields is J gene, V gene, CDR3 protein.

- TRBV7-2 ASSLNTAGASSYEQY
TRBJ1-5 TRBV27 ASSLSSNQPQH
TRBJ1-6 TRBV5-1 ASSAGLKNNSPLH
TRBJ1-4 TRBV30 AWSWGVGALNEKLF
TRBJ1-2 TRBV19 ANKRRTGPYGYT
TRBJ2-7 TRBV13 ASSFGRGVEQY
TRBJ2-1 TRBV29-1 SVESQGLPSYNEQF
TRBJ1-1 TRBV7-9 ASSFPPGSNTEAF
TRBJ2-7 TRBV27 ASSLYPERGEQY
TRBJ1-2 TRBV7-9 ASAPMEGPQTSNYGYT
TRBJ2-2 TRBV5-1 ASSLTSIGVWGTGELF
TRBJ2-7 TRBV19 ASSATGAGGYEQY
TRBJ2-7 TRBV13 ASSFRGGGPYEQY
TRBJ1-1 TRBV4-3 ASSQDFGGGTEAF
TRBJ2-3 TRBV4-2 ASSRTSEIGTDTQY
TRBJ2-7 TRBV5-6 ASSLARPGRKAYEQY
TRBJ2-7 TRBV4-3 ASSLSLIAEDYEQY
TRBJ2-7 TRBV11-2 ASSYSGGSYEQY
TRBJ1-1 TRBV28 ASSNTGVGTEAF
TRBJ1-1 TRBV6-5 ASSPKNTEAF
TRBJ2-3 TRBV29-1 SVQISGPTDTQY
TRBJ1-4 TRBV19 ASSIRGRNEKLF
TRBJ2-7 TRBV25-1 ASSDPGTGVYEQY
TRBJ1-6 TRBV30 AWTGGGPLH
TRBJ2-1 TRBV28 ASSIMGQSSYNEQF
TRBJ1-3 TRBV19 ASSIWTGPTGNTIY
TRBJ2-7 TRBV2 ASSEGGTGSYEQY
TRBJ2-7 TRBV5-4 ASSSLAYEQY
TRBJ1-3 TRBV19 ASSVRTKGNTIY
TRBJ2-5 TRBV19 ASRLGGSAQETQY
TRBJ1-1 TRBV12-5 ASYGGPARIVPDLMNTEAF
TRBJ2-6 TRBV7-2 ASSLGRTSFDSGANVLT
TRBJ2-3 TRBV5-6 ASSPGDRDVVTDTQY
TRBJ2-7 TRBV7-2 ASSLGDSYYEQY
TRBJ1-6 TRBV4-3 ASSQSSFPHSPLH
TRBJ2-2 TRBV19 ASSIESGTRKHWGGELF
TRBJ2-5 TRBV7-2 ASSPKGRGETQY
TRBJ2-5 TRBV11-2 ASSWVGDQETQY
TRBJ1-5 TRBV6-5 ASSYSLNQPQH
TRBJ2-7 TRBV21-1 ASSRGQIYEQY
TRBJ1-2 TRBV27 ASSRTGDGAWYGYT
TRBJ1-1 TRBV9 ASSPRNSVNTEAF
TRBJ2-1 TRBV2 ASSEDLGAAYNEQF
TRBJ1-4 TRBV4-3 ASSQSWENEKLF
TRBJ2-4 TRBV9 ASSVEGADIQY
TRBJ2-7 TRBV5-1 ASSPAGQSAGYPEEQY
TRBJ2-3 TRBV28 ASNTGGRRIDTQY
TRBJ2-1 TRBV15 ATSGRRGRSYNEQF